The next 14 T cell receptor beta chains were all read from a single sample in a study of beta chain features in type 1 diabetes. Overall study findings and caveats: Patients with Type 1 diabetes showed moderately but significantly shorter TCRB CDR3s in all four CD4+ subsets.

Investigators reverse transcribed all isolated RNA, so they sequenced expressed TCRB transcripts. Profiled with immunoSEQ multiplex PCR; TCRdb holds only in-frame clones, not every one. The repertoire holds roughly 100,000 clones, 25% to 30% seen once, with 0.5% to 0.55% in the top ten. The antigens of these receptors remain unknown. Sequencing was done on a sample of central memory CD4+ T cells from blood. The receptors were gathered from a woman in her late teens or twenties with type 1 diabetes.

This chain joins TRBV6-6 and TRBJ2-7; D is possibly TRBD1 (7 bases). Trimming removed 6 bases from V and 2 bases from J, with 14 bases in between. The CDR3 sequence is 14 residues long. The germline V gene encodes CDR1 MNHNY and CDR2 SVGAGI (reference sequence). The CDR3 region is CASSDSGGTYEQYF. The CDR3 DNA sequence: TGTGCCAGCAGCGATTCAGGGGGGACCTACGAGCAGTACTTC.

This clone was observed a few times. The rearrangement uses TRBV7-2 and TRBJ1-2; 7 positions agree with TRBD1. CDR3 length equals 13 residues. Trimming took 5 bases from V and 13 from J; bases not matched to a gene: 13. Germline V CDR1 and CDR2: SGHTA, FQGNSA. The CDR3 region has the DNA TGTGCCAGCAGCACTAACCCTCGGGACAGCTCCACCTTC. Translation: CASSTNPRDSSTF.

The rearrangement links TRBV25-1 to TRBJ2-2; 9 bases fit TRBD1. This CDR3 region has 14 residues. Germline CDR1 and CDR2: MGHDK and SYGVNS. Trimming cost V 8 bases and J 3 bases; bases outside gene matches: 4. The CDR3 nucleotides are TGTGCCAGCCGGGGGACAGGGCACACCGGGGAGCTGTTTTTT. It translates to CASRGTGHTGELFF.

The sample holds a few counts of this clone. The V call is TRBV7-9, the J call TRBJ1-4; TRBD1 might be the D (6 bases). Deletions cut 5 bases from V and 15 bases from J, with 22 bases between. Germline values: CDR1 SEHNR, CDR2 FQNEAQ (reference sequence). This CDR3 is 14 amino acids long. This CDR3 reads CASSPEGQPNRVFF. The CDR3 DNA follows: TGTGCCAGCAGCCCGGAAGGACAGCCCAATCGGGTGTTTTTT. Looking up the rest from reference TRBV7-9 and TRBJ1-4 gives the full variable domain: DTGVSQNPRHKITKRGQNVTFRCDPISEHNRLYWYRQTLGQGPEFLTYFQNEAQLEKSRLLSDRFSAERPKGSFSTLEIQRTEQGDSAMYLCASSPEGQPNRVFFGSGTQLSVL.

V and J are TRBV19 and TRBJ2-1; 7 nucleotides line up with TRBD2. Germline CDR1 and CDR2: LNHDA and SQIVND (reference sequence). V lost 2 bases and J lost 3; bases outside the gene matches: 10. The CDR3 has 17 residues. The DNA of the CDR3 is TGTGCCAGTAGTATAACCCGAGCGGGAAGAGGCTACAATGAGCAGTTCTTC. It yields the protein CASSITRAGRGYNEQFF. The full variable domain, with the rest looked up from reference TRBV19 and TRBJ2-1, is DGGITQSPKYLFRKEGQNVTLSCEQNLNHDAMYWYRQDPGQGLRLIYYSQIVNDFQKGDIAEGYSVSREKKESFPLTVTSAQKNPTAFYLCASSITRAGRGYNEQFFGPGTRLTVL.

The gene calls are TRBV19 and TRBJ1-4; D call uncertain. This CDR3 contains 11 residues. Looked up from germline, CDR1 is LNHDA and CDR2 is SQIVND (reference sequence). Trimming took 6 bases from V and 4 from J, leaving 3 bases between them. DNA of the CDR3: TGTGCCAGTAGCAATAATGAAAAACTGTTTTTT. Its translation: CASSNNEKLFF.

Only a few counts were recorded for this clone. This chain uses TRBV7-2 with TRBJ1-2; a possible D gene is TRBD1 (6 bases). V lost 5 bases and J 4 bases, leaving 14 bases between the germline ends. This CDR3 contains 14 residues. Germline V lookup: CDR1 SGHTA, CDR2 FQGNSA. The CDR3 reads CASSPRQESYGYTF. The CDR3 coding sequence is TGTGCCAGCAGCCCAAGACAGGAGTCCTATGGCTACACCTTC.

This clone was counted a few times. In the same sample, other DNA sequences code for this CDR3. V and J are TRBV28 and TRBJ1-1; 10 bases agree with TRBD1. V was pared by 1 base and J by 3 bases, with 2 bases of the junction left unmatched. This CDR3 has 15 amino acids. Germline-derived CDR1 and CDR2 are MDHEN and SYDVKM. The CDR3, as DNA: TGTGCCAGCAGTTTATTGGGACAGGGGTACACTGAAGCTTTCTTT. Translation gives CASSLLGQGYTEAFF.

This rearrangement joins TRBV18 to TRBJ2-2, with TRBD1 matching 8 bases. Trimming took 4 bases from V and 0 from J; bases not matched to a gene: 4. Germline CDR1 is KGHSH and CDR2 is LQKENI. The CDR3 extends over 16 amino acids. The CDR3 region has the DNA TGTGCCAGCTCACAGTCACAGGGGGCGAACACCGGGGAGCTGTTTTTT. Its protein is CASSQSQGANTGELFF.

This chain uses TRBV10-3 with TRBJ2-5, with 8 bases lining up with TRBD1. This CDR3 has 15 amino acids. From germline, CDR1 is ENHRY and CDR2 SYGVKD. Unmatched junction bases numbered 4, after V lost 3 bases and J lost 1 base. The DNA of the CDR3 is TGTGCCATCAGTGATCCGACAGGGGCCCAAGAGACCCAGTACTTC. This sequence encodes CAISDPTGAQETQYF.

This clone came up a few times. V and J are TRBV5-4 and TRBJ2-2; D is possibly TRBD1 (6 bases). Trimming cost V 2 bases and J 8 bases, with 16 bases left between them. The CDR3 runs 15 residues. Germline V gene data show CDR1 as SGHNT and CDR2 as YYREEE (reference sequence). CDR3 coding DNA: TGTGCCAGCAGCTTACAGGGACCGCGCAGGGGGGAGCTGTTTTTT. The encoded protein is CASSLQGPRRGELFF.

The chain uses TRBV5-4 and TRBJ2-3, with 9 bases aligning to TRBD2. CDR1 and CDR2 (germline): SGHNT, YYREEE (reference sequence). This CDR3 has 15 residues. V lost 3 bases, J lost 4 bases, and 6 bases stayed unmatched. The DNA for the CDR3 is TGTGCCAGCAGCTCGGGCGGGAGGGAGCCAGATACGCAGTATTTT. Translating it yields CASSSGGREPDTQYF.

The chain carries TRBV5-1 and TRBJ2-7; tentative D call: TRBD1 (5 bases). CDR1 and CDR2 from the germline V gene are SGHRS and YFSETQ. This CDR3 spans 16 amino acids. The germline V and J ends were trimmed by 1 base and 3 bases, with 17 bases remaining between them. This chain's CDR3 is CASSLSGQAANYEQYF. The CDR3, as DNA: TGCGCCAGCAGCTTGTCAGGGCAGGCGGCTAACTACGAGCAGTACTTC.

The CDR3 here is CASSQLGDRNTGELFF. DNA of the CDR3: TGCGCCAGCAGCCAATTGGGTGACAGGAACACCGGGGAGCTGTTTTTT. The chain joins TRBV4-3 to TRBJ2-2; perhaps TRBD1 as D (5 bases). Trimming left V 2 bases short and J 1 base short, with 11 bases between. Germline V CDR1 and CDR2: LGHNA, YSLEER. This CDR3 spans 16 amino acids.